The 7 T cell receptor beta chains below were found in one sample sequenced in a study of glioma-infiltrating T cells after dendritic cell vaccination. Only in-frame clones appear in the TCRdb table, and some are missing; sequencing was by immunoSEQ multiplex PCR. The data hold 90,000 or so clones, with more than 70% observed a single time. The material was blood, obtained before dendritic cell vaccination. The receptors were sampled from a human donor with glioblastoma.

This clone was counted only a few times. The chain combines TRBV11-2 with TRBJ1-4, with D perhaps matching TRBD1 (5 bases). Germline V gives CDR1 SGHAT, CDR2 FQNNGV. This CDR3 is 16 amino acids long. Trimming shortened V by 0 bases and J by 0 bases, and 8 bases separated the two germline ends. The CDR3 is CASSLEWGATNEKLFF. As DNA, the CDR3 is TGTGCCAGCAGCTTAGAATGGGGGGCAACTAATGAAAAACTGTTTTTT.

The rearrangement links TRBV9 to TRBJ2-7; D is undetermined. Looked up from germline, CDR1 is SGDLS and CDR2 is YYNGEE. This CDR3 contains 13 residues. Trimming shortened V by 0 bases and J by 4 bases, and 8 bases separated the two germline ends. The CDR3 loop reads CASSVGHNYEQYF. CDR3 bases: TGTGCCAGCAGCGTAGGCCACAATTACGAGCAGTACTTC.

The rearrangement uses TRBV5-1 and TRBJ2-3; no clear D gene. Germline loops: CDR1 SGHRS, CDR2 YFSETQ. The CDR3 is made up of 14 amino acids. V dropped 0 bases and J dropped 0 bases, with 5 bases sitting between them. Here the CDR3 reads CASSLDPSTDTQYF. In nucleotides, the CDR3 is TGCGCCAGCAGCTTGGATCCTAGCACAGATACGCAGTATTTT.

To note about this clone: Its ends do not fully match the called genes, so a read error is possible. The chain employs TRBV15 and TRBJ2-7, with D tentatively TRBD1 (6 bases). The CDR3 consists of 12 residues. Looked up from germline, CDR1 is LNHNV and CDR2 is YYDKDF (reference sequence). The CDR3 loop is CATSRPPGHQDF. The CDR3 DNA sequence: TGTGCCACCAGCAGACCCCCGGGACACCAGGACTTC.

This clone was seen a single time. The chain has TRBV5-4 and TRBJ1-2, with 7 bases matching TRBD1. With V trimmed by 3 bases and J by 0 bases, 2 bases remained unmatched. The CDR3 extends over 14 amino acids. Germline assignment: CDR1 SGHNT and CDR2 YYREEE (reference sequence). CDR3 nucleotides: TGTGCCAGCAGCTCTCAGGGGGCTAACTATGGCTACACCTTC. Protein product: CASSSQGANYGYTF.

The rearrangement links TRBV5-8 to TRBJ2-5, with D possibly being TRBD2 (5 bases). CDR3 size: 16 residues. Trimming pared 0 bases from V and 2 bases from J, leaving 14 bases between. Germline V gene data show CDR1 as SGHTS and CDR2 as YDEGEE. The CDR3 nucleotides read TGTGCCAGCAGCTTGGAGAGAGCTGGCGGGCAAGAGACCCAGTACTTC. Its translation: CASSLERAGGQETQYF.

In its sample, this clone was seen once. The chain couples TRBV7-2 to TRBJ1-1; D is unclear. The V gene lost 4 bases and the J gene lost 0 bases, with 6 bases spanning the gap. Germline loops: CDR1 SGHTA, CDR2 FQGNSA. This CDR3 region has 13 residues. CDR3 in DNA: TGTGCCAGCAGCTCGTCAGTGAACACTGAAGCTTTCTTT. Translated: CASSSSVNTEAFF.